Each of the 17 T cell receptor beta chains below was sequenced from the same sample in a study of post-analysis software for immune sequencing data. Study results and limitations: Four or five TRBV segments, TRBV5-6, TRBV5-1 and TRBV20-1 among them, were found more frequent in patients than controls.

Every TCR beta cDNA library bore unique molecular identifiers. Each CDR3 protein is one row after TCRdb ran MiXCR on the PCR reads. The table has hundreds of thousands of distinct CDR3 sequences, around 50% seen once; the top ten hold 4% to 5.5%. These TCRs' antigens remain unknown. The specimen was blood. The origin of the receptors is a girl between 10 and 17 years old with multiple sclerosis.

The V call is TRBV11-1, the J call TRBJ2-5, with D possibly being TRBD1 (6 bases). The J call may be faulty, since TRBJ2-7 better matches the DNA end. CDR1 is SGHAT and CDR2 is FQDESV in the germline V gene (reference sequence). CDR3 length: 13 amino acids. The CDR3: CASSPATGNEQYF. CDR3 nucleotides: TGTGCCAGCAGCCCCGCGACAGGTAACGAGCAGTACTTC.

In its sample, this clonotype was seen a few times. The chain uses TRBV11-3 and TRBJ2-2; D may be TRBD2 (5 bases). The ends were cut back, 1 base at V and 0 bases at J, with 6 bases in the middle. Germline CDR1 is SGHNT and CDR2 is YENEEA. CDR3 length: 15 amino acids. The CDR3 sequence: CASSLASPNTGELFF. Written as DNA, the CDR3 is TGTGCCAGCAGCTTAGCTAGCCCGAACACCGGGGAGCTGTTTTTT.

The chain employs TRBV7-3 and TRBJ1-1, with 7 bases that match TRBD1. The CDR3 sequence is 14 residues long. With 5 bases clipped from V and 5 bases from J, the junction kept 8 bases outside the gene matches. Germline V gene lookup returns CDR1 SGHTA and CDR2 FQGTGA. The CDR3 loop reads CASSPTSGGTEAFF. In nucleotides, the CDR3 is TGTGCCAGCAGCCCAACCTCAGGGGGAACTGAAGCTTTCTTT. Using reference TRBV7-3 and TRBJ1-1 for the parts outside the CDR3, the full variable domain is GAGVSQTPSNKVTEKGKYVELRCDPISGHTALYWYRQSLGQGPEFLIYFQGTGAADDSGLPNDRFFAVRPEGSVSTLKIQRTERGDSAVYLCASSPTSGGTEAFFGQGTRLTVV.

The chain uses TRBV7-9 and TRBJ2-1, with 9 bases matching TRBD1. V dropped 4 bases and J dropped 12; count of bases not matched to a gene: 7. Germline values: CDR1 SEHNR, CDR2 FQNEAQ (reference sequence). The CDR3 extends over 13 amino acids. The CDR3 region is CASSSTGGDLQFF. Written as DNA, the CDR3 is TGTGCCAGCAGCTCCACAGGGGGCGATCTGCAGTTCTTC.

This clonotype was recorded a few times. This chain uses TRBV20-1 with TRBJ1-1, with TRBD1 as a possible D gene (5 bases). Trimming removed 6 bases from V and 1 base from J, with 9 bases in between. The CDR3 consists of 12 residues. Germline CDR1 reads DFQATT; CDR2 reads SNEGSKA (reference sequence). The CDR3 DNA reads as TGCAGTGCCAGGACAAGGAACACTGAAGCTTTCTTT. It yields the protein CSARTRNTEAFF.

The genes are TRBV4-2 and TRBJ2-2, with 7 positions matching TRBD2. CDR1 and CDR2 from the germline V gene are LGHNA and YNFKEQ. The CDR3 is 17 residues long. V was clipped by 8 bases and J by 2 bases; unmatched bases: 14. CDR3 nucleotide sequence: TGTGCCAGCGGGGATTTCGAGGGACTACAAAACACCGGGGAGCTGTTTTTT. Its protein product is CASGDFEGLQNTGELFF.

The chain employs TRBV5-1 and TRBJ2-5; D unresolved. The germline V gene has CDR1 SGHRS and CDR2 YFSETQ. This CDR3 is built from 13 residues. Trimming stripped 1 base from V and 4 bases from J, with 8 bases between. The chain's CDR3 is CASSLSYRETQYF. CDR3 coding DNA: TGCGCCAGCAGCTTGTCTTATAGAGAGACCCAGTACTTC.

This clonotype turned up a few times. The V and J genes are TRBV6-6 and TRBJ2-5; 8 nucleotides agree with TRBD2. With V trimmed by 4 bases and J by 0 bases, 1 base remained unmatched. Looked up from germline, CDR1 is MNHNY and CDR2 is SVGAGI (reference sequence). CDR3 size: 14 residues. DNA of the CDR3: TGTGCCAGCAGTTCGCGGGGGGACCAAGAGACCCAGTACTTC. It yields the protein CASSSRGDQETQYF.

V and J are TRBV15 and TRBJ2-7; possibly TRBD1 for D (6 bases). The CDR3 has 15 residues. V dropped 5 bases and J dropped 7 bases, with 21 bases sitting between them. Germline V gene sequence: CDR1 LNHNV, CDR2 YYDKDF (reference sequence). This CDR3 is CATSPLQTGLGEQYF. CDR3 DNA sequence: TGTGCCACCAGCCCCTTACAAACAGGGCTCGGGGAGCAGTACTTC.

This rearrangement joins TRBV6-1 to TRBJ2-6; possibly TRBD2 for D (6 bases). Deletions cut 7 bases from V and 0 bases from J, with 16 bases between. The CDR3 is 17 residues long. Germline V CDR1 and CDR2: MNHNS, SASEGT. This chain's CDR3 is CASNPGLGTSGANVLTF. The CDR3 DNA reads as TGTGCCAGCAACCCGGGACTGGGAACCTCTGGGGCCAACGTCCTGACTTTC.

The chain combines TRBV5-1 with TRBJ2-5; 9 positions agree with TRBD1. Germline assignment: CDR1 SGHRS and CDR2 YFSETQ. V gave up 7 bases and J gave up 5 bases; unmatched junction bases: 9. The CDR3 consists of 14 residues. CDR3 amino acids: CASGGTGSRETQYF. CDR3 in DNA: TGCGCCAGCGGGGGGACAGGGTCAAGGGAGACCCAGTACTTC.

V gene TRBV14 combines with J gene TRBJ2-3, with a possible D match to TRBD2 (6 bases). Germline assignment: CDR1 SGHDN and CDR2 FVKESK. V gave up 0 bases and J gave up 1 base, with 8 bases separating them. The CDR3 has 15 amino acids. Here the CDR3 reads CASSQEASGTDTQYF. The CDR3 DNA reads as TGTGCCAGCAGCCAAGAGGCTAGCGGCACAGATACGCAGTATTTT.

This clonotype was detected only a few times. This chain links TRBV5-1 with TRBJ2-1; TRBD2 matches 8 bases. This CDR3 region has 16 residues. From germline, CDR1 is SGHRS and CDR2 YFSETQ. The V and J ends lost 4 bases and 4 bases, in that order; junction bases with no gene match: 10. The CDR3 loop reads CASSPGGLGVYNEQFF. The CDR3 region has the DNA TGCGCCAGCAGCCCGGGAGGGCTAGGGGTTTACAATGAGCAGTTCTTC.

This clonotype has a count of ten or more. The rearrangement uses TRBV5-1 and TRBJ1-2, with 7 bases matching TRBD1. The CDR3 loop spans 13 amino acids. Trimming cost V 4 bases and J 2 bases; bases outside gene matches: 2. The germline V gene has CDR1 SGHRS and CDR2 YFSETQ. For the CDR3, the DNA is TGCGCCAGCAGCCCGGGACAGAACTATGGCTACACCTTC. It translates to CASSPGQNYGYTF. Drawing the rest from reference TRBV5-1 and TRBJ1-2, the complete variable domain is KAGVTQTPRYLIKTRGQQVTLSCSPISGHRSVSWYQQTPGQGLQFLFEYFSETQRNKGNFPGRFSGRQFSNSRSEMNVSTLELGDSALYLCASSPGQNYGYTFGSGTRLTVV.

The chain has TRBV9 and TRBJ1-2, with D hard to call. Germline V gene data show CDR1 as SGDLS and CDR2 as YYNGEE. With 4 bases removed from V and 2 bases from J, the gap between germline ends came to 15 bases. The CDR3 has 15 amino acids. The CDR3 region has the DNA TGTGCCAGCAGCCCACGAGGAGGGCCCAACTATGGCTACACCTTC. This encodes CASSPRGGPNYGYTF.

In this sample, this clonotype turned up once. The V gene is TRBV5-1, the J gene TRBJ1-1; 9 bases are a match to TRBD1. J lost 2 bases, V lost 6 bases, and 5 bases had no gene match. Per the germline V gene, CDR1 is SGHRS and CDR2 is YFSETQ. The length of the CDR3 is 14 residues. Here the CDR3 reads CASKDRGDNTEAFF. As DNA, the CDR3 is TGCGCCAGCAAGGACAGGGGAGACAACACTGAAGCTTTCTTT.

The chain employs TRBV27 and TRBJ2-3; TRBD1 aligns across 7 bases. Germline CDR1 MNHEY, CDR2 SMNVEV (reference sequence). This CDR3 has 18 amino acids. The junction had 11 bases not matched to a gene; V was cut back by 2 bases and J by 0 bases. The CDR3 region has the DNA TGTGCCAGCAGTTTAAGTTGGGACAGTCCAGGGAGCACAGATACGCAGTATTTT. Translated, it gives CASSLSWDSPGSTDTQYF.